The TCR beta chain under discussion was sequenced for a study of blood T cell repertoires in COVID-19. Study background: T cells, B-cell-depleted T cells, or PBMCs provided the cDNA or gDNA that served as material.

The CDR3 spans 21 residues. Germline CDR1 SGHDN, CDR2 FVKESK. Between the trimmed V and J ends, which lost 4 bases and 0 bases, there was a span of 25 bases. Study processing details: For nucleated cells, counts were estimated from reference gene primer amplification. Method: immunoSEQ multiplex PCR; TCRdb's copy keeps in-frame clones and lacks some. That table gives V, J and clone size, and the DNA gave D and trimming. The sample yields about 120,000 clones, roughly 91% seen once. Material for sequencing was peripheral blood. The chain couples TRBV14 to TRBJ2-6; possibly TRBD1 for D (7 bases). The TCR originated in a human donor with acute or convalescent COVID-19. The donor label of this sample is uncertain. The CDR3 DNA follows: TGTGCCAGCAGCCTCCTAGTGGAGGGGGCCCGCTACGACTCTGGGGCCAACGTCCTGACTTTC. Its translation is CASSLLVEGARYDSGANVLTF.